These 31 T cell receptor beta chains were sequenced from one sample in a study of shared clonotypes between healthy human individuals. Produced via immunoSEQ multiplex PCR; TCRdb's table is partial and in-frame only. The sample contains hundreds of thousands of clones, roughly 77% of which appear only once. Specimen: PBMCs. The receptors stem from a middle-aged woman in good health. Some clones in this sample may be carry-over from other donors' samples.

This clone occurred many times. The chain links TRBV7-3 to TRBJ1-6; D remains ambiguous. Germline V gene data show CDR1 as SGHTA and CDR2 as FQGTGA. Trimming removed 2 bases from V and 0 bases from J, with 2 bases in between. This CDR3 is 14 amino acids long. Written as DNA, the CDR3 is TGTGCCAGCAGCTTAGGCTCCTATAATTCACCCCTCCACTTT. Amino acid sequence: CASSLGSYNSPLHF.

The rearrangement links TRBV7-3 to TRBJ2-4; D perhaps matches TRBD1 (6 bases). CDR1 is SGHTA, CDR2 FQGTGA, per germline. There are 14 residues in the CDR3. Trimming removed 6 bases at V and 7 bases at J, with 16 bases between. The CDR3 region is CASSSLGANNIQYF. The CDR3 bases are TGTGCCAGCAGTTCCTTGGGGGCTAATAACATTCAGTACTTC.

The sample holds a few counts of this clone. The V call is TRBV7-2, the J call TRBJ2-5; weak D call: TRBD1 (7 bases). The DNA matches TRBJ2-7 better at its end, which makes the J call doubtful. In germline, CDR1 is SGHTA, CDR2 FQGNSA. This CDR3 contains 16 residues. This chain's CDR3 is CASSRSGGTVSYEQYF. The CDR3 DNA reads as TGTGCCAGCAGCCGCAGCGGCGGGACAGTCTCCTACGAGCAGTACTTC.

This clone was recorded once. V and J are TRBV27 and TRBJ2-3; 10 bases are shared with TRBD2. Germline CDR1 MNHEY, CDR2 SMNVEV (reference sequence). V gave up 10 bases and J gave up 1 base; unmatched junction bases: 5. The CDR3 extends over 14 amino acids. The CDR3 loop reads CATGGTSGTDTQYF. The DNA for the CDR3 is TGTGCCACCGGCGGGACTAGCGGCACAGATACGCAGTATTTT.

The table lists this clone with a few counts. The chain uses TRBV5-1 and TRBJ2-3, with 12 nucleotides matching TRBD1. CDR1 and CDR2 (germline): SGHRS, YFSETQ. The length of the CDR3 is 16 residues. V shed 3 bases, J shed 1 base, and the junction held 3 bases outside the gene matches. As DNA, the CDR3 is TGCGCCAGCAGCTCGGGACAGGGGGCGGGCACAGATACGCAGTATTTT. It translates to CASSSGQGAGTDTQYF.

This rearrangement joins TRBV7-8 to TRBJ2-1; 7 bases map to TRBD2. Trimming cost V 7 bases and J 6 bases; bases outside gene matches: 12. Germline V lookup: CDR1 SGHVS, CDR2 FQNEAQ. The CDR3 covers 15 residues. The CDR3 region has the DNA TGTGCCAGCACCCCTCTGGGAGGGCCGGGCAATGAGCAGTTCTTC. It encodes CASTPLGGPGNEQFF.

V usage is TRBV6-6 and J usage is TRBJ1-6; a weak D match, TRBD1 (5 bases). The CDR3 consists of 14 residues. Germline V lookup: CDR1 MNHNY, CDR2 SVGAGI (reference sequence). Trimming pared 5 bases from V and 6 bases from J, leaving 11 bases between. CDR3 amino acids: CASSPGRPNSPLHF. In DNA form, the CDR3 reads TGTGCCAGCAGTCCGGGACGGCCTAATTCACCCCTCCACTTT.

This clone was recorded a few times. The chain couples TRBV19 to TRBJ2-5; 14 nucleotides align to TRBD2. Germline CDR1 reads LNHDA; CDR2 reads SQIVND (reference sequence). After removal of 3 bases from V and 5 bases from J, the junction contained 11 bases not matched to a gene. The CDR3 sequence is 18 residues long. CDR3 sequence: CASSINSGLAGGLETQYF. CDR3 sequence (DNA): TGTGCCAGTAGTATTAATTCTGGACTAGCGGGAGGACTGGAGACCCAGTACTTC. The variable domain in full, completed from reference TRBV19 and TRBJ2-5, reads DGGITQSPKYLFRKEGQNVTLSCEQNLNHDAMYWYRQDPGQGLRLIYYSQIVNDFQKGDIAEGYSVSREKKESFPLTVTSAQKNPTAFYLCASSINSGLAGGLETQYFGPGTRLLVL.

V usage is TRBV9 and J usage is TRBJ2-5, with D perhaps given as TRBD1 or TRBD2 (5 bases each). V was shortened by 4 bases and J by 5 bases, with 18 bases between the two germline ends. CDR3 length equals 15 residues. The V gene's germline CDR1 is SGDLS and CDR2 YYNGEE. The CDR3 loop reads CASSPGTRLRETQYF. CDR3 bases: TGTGCCAGCAGCCCCGGGACCCGGCTCAGGGAGACCCAGTACTTC.

Notes on this clone: A much larger clone is a single base away; this may be a read error. The conserved final phenylalanine or tryptophan is absent from the CDR3, which likely points to a read error. V gene TRBV4-3 combines with J gene TRBJ2-7, with 8 bases aligning to TRBD2. The CDR3 consists of 16 residues. The germline V gene encodes CDR1 LGHNA and CDR2 YSLEER. The J segment lost 4 bases and the V segment lost 1 base, leaving 9 bases of the junction unmatched. Written as DNA, the CDR3 is TGCGCCAGCAGCCAAGGGGTGGGAAGCGGGAGTTACGAGCAGTACTCC. This sequence encodes CASSQGVGSGSYEQYS.

This rearrangement joins TRBV4-1 to TRBJ2-1; 9 positions match TRBD1. The germline V gene encodes CDR1 MGHRA and CDR2 YSYEKL. V trimming: 0 bases; J trimming: 7 bases; junction bases outside the gene matches: 7. The CDR3 loop spans 16 amino acids. This CDR3 reads CASSQDLGQGRNEQFF. The DNA for the CDR3 is TGCGCCAGCAGCCAAGATTTGGGACAGGGCAGAAATGAGCAGTTCTTC.

The chain couples TRBV11-2 to TRBJ1-2, with D unclear. The CDR3 length is 15 residues. Between the trimmed V and J ends, which lost 5 bases and 5 bases, there was a span of 18 bases. Per the germline V gene, CDR1 is SGHAT and CDR2 is FQNNGV. The chain's CDR3 is CASSNHYSSRYGYTF. CDR3 nucleotide sequence: TGTGCCAGCAGCAATCATTACTCTTCGAGGTATGGCTACACCTTC.

The chain links TRBV5-3 to TRBJ1-1; D gene unclear. TRBV5-3 is classed as an ORF, of uncertain function. The ends were cut back, 1 base at V and 0 bases at J, with 10 bases in the middle. This CDR3 spans 15 amino acids. For the CDR3, the DNA is TGTGCCAGAAGCTTGAACTCAGCCATGAACACTGAAGCTTTCTTT. This translates into CARSLNSAMNTEAFF.

V gene TRBV6-4 combines with J gene TRBJ2-1, with 14 bases matching TRBD2. V was pared by 5 bases and J by 10 bases, with 7 bases of the junction left unmatched. CDR1 and CDR2 (germline): MRHNA, SNTAGT. There are 15 residues in the CDR3. The CDR3 reads CASSTTSGRAAEQFF. CDR3 in DNA: TGTGCCAGCAGTACGACTAGCGGGAGGGCCGCCGAGCAGTTCTTC.

This chain joins TRBV2 and TRBJ2-3, with D possibly being TRBD1 or TRBD2 (5 bases each). Germline CDR1 is SNHLY and CDR2 is FYNNEI. Between the trimmed V and J ends, which lost 2 bases and 2 bases, there was a span of 11 bases. The CDR3 contains 15 residues. Here the CDR3 DNA reads TGTGCCAGCAGTGAACTCCGGGACCTCACAGATACGCAGTATTTT. It yields the protein CASSELRDLTDTQYF.

The chain uses TRBV27 and TRBJ2-3, with 9 bases identical to TRBD2. V trimming: 3 bases; J trimming: 2 bases; junction bases outside the gene matches: 15. Germline CDR1 reads MNHEY; CDR2 reads SMNVEV (reference sequence). The CDR3 length is 19 residues. This chain's CDR3 is CASSFRGNEREAHTDTQYF. The CDR3 coding sequence is TGTGCCAGCAGTTTCAGGGGCAACGAGCGGGAGGCGCACACAGATACGCAGTATTTT.

This clone has a handful of counts. As DNA, the CDR3 is TGTGCCCAAGACGGGGGGCGGCTAGATACGCAGTATTTT. Its protein is CAQDGGRLDTQYF. The V gene is TRBV30, the J gene TRBJ2-3; D possibly corresponds to TRBD2 (7 bases). V lost 8 bases and J 5 bases, leaving 17 bases between the germline ends. Germline CDR1 and CDR2: GTSNPN and SVGIG (reference sequence). CDR3 size: 13 residues.

This clone was observed a few times. The genes are TRBV21-1 and TRBJ1-1. TRBV21-1 is an annotated pseudogene. The CDR3 runs to 8 residues. The DNA of the CDR3 is TGTGCCAGCAGCAAGCCTCTATGG. Amino acids: CASSKPLW.

This rearrangement joins TRBV19 to TRBJ2-2, with D unclear. The CDR3 is 15 amino acids. CDR1 is LNHDA and CDR2 is SQIVND in the germline V gene (reference sequence). V shed 3 bases and J shed 2 bases, with 10 bases lying between them. The CDR3 DNA sequence: TGTGCCAGTAGTATCTCAAGAGAAAACACCGGGGAGCTGTTTTTT. Translating it yields CASSISRENTGELFF.

J is TRBJ2-5 and V is TRBV9, with D perhaps matching TRBD2 (6 bases). The germline V gene encodes CDR1 SGDLS and CDR2 YYNGEE. This CDR3 has 13 amino acids. V was pared by 0 bases and J by 14 bases, with 17 bases between. In nucleotides, the CDR3 is TGTGCCAGCAGCGTAGCCGGCGGGGACCCCCTTTACTTC. It specifies CASSVAGGDPLYF.

The chain has TRBV7-2 and TRBJ2-1, with D hard to call. The CDR3 consists of 14 residues. V lost 9 bases and J 0 bases, leaving 12 bases between the germline ends. Germline assignment: CDR1 SGHTA and CDR2 FQGNSA. The CDR3 region is CASAPQSSYNEQFF. DNA of the CDR3: TGTGCCAGTGCCCCCCAAAGCTCCTACAATGAGCAGTTCTTC.

V and J are TRBV11-2 and TRBJ2-3; D remains unclear. Germline-derived CDR1 and CDR2 are SGHAT and FQNNGV. The CDR3 covers 16 residues. V shed 0 bases and J shed 0 bases, with 10 bases lying between them. The CDR3 region is CASSLDGGSSTDTQYF. The DNA of the CDR3 is TGTGCCAGCAGCTTAGATGGTGGCAGCAGCACAGATACGCAGTATTTT.

The sample holds one count of this clone. The V gene is TRBV6-1, the J gene TRBJ1-5; TRBD1 aligns across 10 bases. The V and J ends lost 10 bases and 5 bases, in that order; junction bases with no gene match: 8. Germline values: CDR1 MNHNS, CDR2 SASEGT. This CDR3 region has 14 residues. In nucleotides, the CDR3 is TGTGCCATATCTCCGACAGGGGGCGATCAGCCCCAGCATTTT. Its translation: CAISPTGGDQPQHF.

The chain carries TRBV19 and TRBJ2-1, with TRBD1 as a possible D gene (6 bases). The germline CDR1 and CDR2 sequences are LNHDA and SQIVND (reference sequence). V shed 1 base and J shed 11 bases, with 18 bases lying between them. The CDR3 extends over 15 amino acids. The CDR3 nucleotides are TGTGCCAGTAGTATAGGTGAAGGGGCCGGGACAAAGCAGTTCTTC. This sequence encodes CASSIGEGAGTKQFF.

This clone was seen once. This rearrangement joins TRBV28 to TRBJ1-2; 7 positions match TRBD1. Germline values: CDR1 MDHEN, CDR2 SYDVKM. CDR3 size: 15 residues. Trimming at V came to 1 base and at J to 8 bases, leaving 10 bases not matched to a gene. The CDR3 protein is CASSLYALDRYGYTF. CDR3 nucleotides: TGTGCCAGCAGTTTATATGCCCTGGACAGGTACGGCTACACCTTC.

The chain links TRBV5-6 to TRBJ2-5, with D possibly TRBD2 on 5 matching bases. V lost 1 base and J 9 bases, leaving 7 bases between the germline ends. CDR1 and CDR2 from the germline V gene are SGHDT and YYEEEE. The CDR3 extends over 11 amino acids. The CDR3 sequence is CASSLKEAQYF. The CDR3 DNA reads as TGTGCCAGCAGCTTGAAGGAGGCCCAGTACTTC.

This chain connects TRBV19 to TRBJ1-2; 7 bases are a match to TRBD1. The CDR3 contains 14 residues. Trimming at V came to 7 bases and at J to 1 base, leaving 6 bases not matched to a gene. Germline CDR1 reads LNHDA; CDR2 reads SQIVND (reference sequence). CDR3 nucleotide sequence: TGTGCCAGTACCGCGGGACAGAATAACTATGGCTACACCTTC. It codes for CASTAGQNNYGYTF.

The chain employs TRBV7-6 and TRBJ1-1; tentatively, D is TRBD1 (5 bases). The germline V gene has CDR1 SGHVS and CDR2 FNYEAQ. This CDR3 is 15 amino acids long. The germline V and J ends were trimmed by 2 bases and 5 bases, with 15 bases remaining between them. The CDR3 DNA is TGTGCCAGCAGCTTAAGTGCAGGGCCAGAGACTGAAGCTTTCTTT. It is translated as CASSLSAGPETEAFF. Supplemented by reference TRBV7-6 and TRBJ1-1, the full variable domain reads GAGVSQSPRYKVTKRGQDVALRCDPISGHVSLYWYRQALGQGPEFLTYFNYEAQQDKSGLPNDRFSAERPEGSISTLTIQRTEQRDSAMYRCASSLSAGPETEAFFGQGTRLTVV.

The chain links TRBV14 to TRBJ1-1, with 8 bases lining up with TRBD1. V trimming: 0 bases; J trimming: 3 bases; junction bases outside the gene matches: 15. Germline CDR1 and CDR2: SGHDN and FVKESK. The CDR3 covers 19 residues. CDR3 residues: CASSQEDRVRPFLYTEAFF. CDR3 nucleotide sequence: TGTGCCAGCAGCCAAGAGGACAGGGTGCGGCCATTCCTGTACACTGAAGCTTTCTTT. Full variable domain (outside the CDR3, taken from reference TRBV14 and TRBJ1-1): EAGVTQFPSHSVIEKGQTVTLRCDPISGHDNLYWYRRVMGKEIKFLLHFVKESKQDESGMPNNRFLAERTGGTYSTLKVQPAELEDSGVYFCASSQEDRVRPFLYTEAFFGQGTRLTVV.

This chain links TRBV5-1 with TRBJ2-7, with TRBD2 as a possible D gene (5 bases). With 4 bases removed from V and 3 bases from J, the gap between germline ends came to 17 bases. CDR3 length: 15 amino acids. CDR1 and CDR2 (germline): SGHRS, YFSETQ. For the CDR3, the DNA is TGCGCCAGCAGCCCTGACCGGCCGGGGATCTACGAGCAGTACTTC. It is translated as CASSPDRPGIYEQYF.

The chain recombines TRBV2 with TRBJ1-5; D is unclear. The CDR3 sequence is 14 residues long. Between the trimmed V and J ends, which lost 7 bases and 3 bases, there was a span of 13 bases. Germline CDR1 SNHLY, CDR2 FYNNEI. CDR3 in amino acids: CASKKDGNNQPQHF. CDR3 nucleotides: TGTGCCAGCAAGAAGGACGGGAACAATCAGCCCCAGCATTTT.